This is a list of T cell receptor beta chains from one sample in a study of T cells in Graves' hyperthyroidism and ophthalmopathy. TCRdb passed the multiplex PCR reads through MiXCR, listing each CDR3 protein once. The table shows 400,000 to 500,000 distinct CDR3 sequences, with roughly 13% occurring only once. Sample: blood. The receptors shown here come from a woman aged 18-30 years with Graves' hyperthyroidism. The CDR3 runs from the conserved cysteine through the conserved F or W. The D gene is left open where the match is weak. Size values are once, few and many counts, or a class for expanded clones, and some rows have none.

clone size: many
J gene: TRBJ2-7
V gene: TRBV27
D gene: .
CDR3 protein: CASRTRIGEQYF
CDR3 DNA: TGTGCCAGCAGAACAAGAATTGGGGAGCAGTACTTC

clone size: many
J gene: TRBJ2-1
V gene: TRBV7-3
D gene: TRBD2
CDR3 protein: CASSLREPLAGVAYNEQFF
CDR3 DNA: TGTGCCAGCAGCTTAAGGGAACCTTTGGCGGGAGTGGCTTACAATGAGCAGTTCTTC

clone size: .
J gene: TRBJ2-7
V gene: TRBV30
D gene: .
CDR3 protein: CAWSMPGRPTYEQYF
CDR3 DNA: TGTGCCTGGAGTATGCCGGGACGCCCCACCTACGAGCAGTACTTC

clone size: few
J gene: TRBJ1-1
V gene: TRBV7-8
D gene: TRBD1
CDR3 protein: CASSLDRVMVRDTEAFF
CDR3 DNA: TGTGCCAGCAGCTTGGACAGGGTGATGGTTCGCGACACTGAAGCTTTCTTT

clone size: .
J gene: TRBJ2-3
V gene: TRBV19
D gene: TRBD2
CDR3 protein: CASTKGLAGDTQYF
CDR3 DNA: TGTGCCAGTACTAAGGGACTAGCGGGAGATACGCAGTATTTT

clone size: many
J gene: TRBJ1-5
V gene: TRBV6-2/TRBV6-3
D gene: TRBD1
CDR3 protein: CASSTSPDRDLNQPQHF
CDR3 DNA: TGTGCCAGCAGTACCTCGCCGGACAGGGACCTTAATCAGCCCCAGCATTTT

clone size: many
J gene: TRBJ2-1
V gene: TRBV20-1
D gene: TRBD2
CDR3 protein: CSAEWTRRGYNEQFF
CDR3 DNA: TGCAGTGCGGAATGGACTAGAAGGGGCTACAATGAGCAGTTCTTC

clone size: .
J gene: TRBJ2-1
V gene: TRBV6-2/TRBV6-3
D gene: TRBD2
CDR3 protein: CASSYGSGSNEQFF
CDR3 DNA: TGTGCCAGCAGTTATGGCAGCGGGAGTAATGAGCAGTTCTTC

clone size: .
J gene: TRBJ2-7
V gene: TRBV27
D gene: .
CDR3 protein: CAGSLSVVPSYEQYF
CDR3 DNA: TGTGCCGGCAGTTTATCGGTCGTACCCTCCTACGAGCAGTACTTC

clone size: many
J gene: TRBJ2-3
V gene: TRBV30
D gene: .
CDR3 protein: CAWSELQGSGADTQYF
CDR3 DNA: TGTGCCTGGAGTGAACTTCAGGGATCCGGGGCAGATACGCAGTATTTT

clone size: .
J gene: TRBJ2-3
V gene: TRBV6-1
D gene: TRBD1
CDR3 protein: CAGSSGGFADTQYF
CDR3 DNA: TGTGCCGGCAGCTCAGGGGGTTTCGCAGATACGCAGTATTTT

clone size: many
J gene: TRBJ2-3
V gene: TRBV27
D gene: TRBD2
CDR3 protein: CASSLFPLREGLRDTQYF
CDR3 DNA: TGTGCCAGCAGTTTATTCCCCTTGCGGGAGGGCCTGAGGGATACGCAGTATTTT

clone size: .
J gene: TRBJ2-7
V gene: TRBV10-3
D gene: TRBD1
CDR3 protein: CAIRRQGVSSYEQYF
CDR3 DNA: TGTGCCATCAGGCGACAGGGGGTTTCCTCCTACGAGCAGTACTTC

clone size: many
J gene: TRBJ1-1
V gene: TRBV29-1
D gene: TRBD1
CDR3 protein: CSATDRGDTEAFF
CDR3 DNA: TGCAGCGCCACGGACAGGGGGGACACTGAAGCTTTCTTT

clone size: few
J gene: TRBJ2-5
V gene: TRBV7-9
D gene: .
CDR3 protein: CASSSTEEETQYF
CDR3 DNA: TGTGCCAGCAGCTCGACGGAAGAAGAGACCCAGTACTTC

clone size: many
J gene: TRBJ2-5
V gene: TRBV7-2
D gene: .
CDR3 protein: CASSTLLNKQETQYF
CDR3 DNA: TGTGCCAGCAGCACACTACTAAATAAACAAGAGACCCAGTACTTC

clone size: few
J gene: TRBJ1-5
V gene: TRBV9
D gene: .
CDR3 protein: CASSVDLGQPQHF
CDR3 DNA: TGTGCCAGCAGCGTAGATCTGGGTCAGCCCCAGCATTTT